The 28 T cell receptor beta chains in this list originate from one sample, sequenced in a study of cytomegalovirus exposure and HLA in healthy donors. The PCR employed 60 Vbeta primers together with 13 Jbeta primers. Repertoires were generated with immunoSEQ multiplex PCR, while TCRdb's copy carries only in-frame clones and drops some. This sample has about 170,000 clones, with 77% found just once. Sequencing used PBMCs. The receptors originated from a female donor in good health and CMV-seronegative.

The chain links TRBV28 to TRBJ2-7; 13 positions match TRBD2. Germline lookup yields CDR1 MDHEN and CDR2 SYDVKM. This CDR3 contains 16 residues. V trimming: 5 bases; J trimming: 2 bases; junction bases outside the gene matches: 6. The CDR3 spells CASSPAGTSGTYEQYF. CDR3 bases: TGTGCCAGCAGTCCGGCCGGGACTAGCGGGACCTACGAGCAGTACTTC.

This chain joins TRBV7-9 and TRBJ1-6; TRBD1 might be the D (6 bases). V shed 4 bases and J shed 8 bases, with 18 bases lying between them. Per germline, CDR1 SEHNR and CDR2 FQNEAQ (reference sequence). CDR3 length equals 16 residues. CDR3 amino acids: CASSWEGGVSHSPLHF. The CDR3 region has the DNA TGTGCCAGCAGCTGGGAGGGGGGGGTCTCCCATTCACCCCTCCACTTT.

This chain links TRBV5-1 with TRBJ2-2, with 8 bases matching TRBD2. Germline assignment: CDR1 SGHRS and CDR2 YFSETQ. V was clipped by 0 bases and J by 4 bases; unmatched bases: 5. The CDR3 totals 16 residues. DNA for the CDR3: TGCGCCAGCAGCTTGGTGAGCGGGAGCGGCACCGGGGAGCTGTTTTTT. Translated: CASSLVSGSGTGELFF.

V and J are TRBV30 and TRBJ1-2; D not certain. From germline, CDR1 is GTSNPN and CDR2 SVGIG (reference sequence). The V end lost 0 bases, the J end lost 5 bases, and 10 bases lay between the germline ends. There are 13 residues in the CDR3. The CDR3 nucleotides read TGTGCCTGGAGTGTAGGCCCACTATATGGCTACACCTTC. It codes for CAWSVGPLYGYTF.

This clone appeared once. The chain joins TRBV15 to TRBJ2-1, with 9 positions matching TRBD2. With 5 bases clipped from V and 6 bases from J, the junction kept 5 bases outside the gene matches. Germline V gene data show CDR1 as LNHNV and CDR2 as YYDKDF (reference sequence). CDR3 length: 14 residues. The CDR3 DNA sequence: TGTGCCACCAGCGGAACTAGCGGGTTCAATGAGCAGTTCTTC. This sequence encodes CATSGTSGFNEQFF. The full variable domain, in which reference TRBV15 and TRBJ2-1 provide the parts outside the CDR3, is DAMVIQNPRYQVTQFGKPVTLSCSQTLNHNVMYWYQQKSSQAPKLLFHYYDKDFNNEADTPDNFQSRRPNTSFCFLDIRSPGLGDTAMYLCATSGTSGFNEQFFGPGTRLTVL.

The genes are TRBV7-3 and TRBJ2-3; 9 bases agree with TRBD2. The V gene end was trimmed by 5 bases and the J gene end by 1 base; junction bases not matched to a gene: 7. Germline lookup yields CDR1 SGHTA and CDR2 FQGTGA. The CDR3 covers 16 residues. This chain's CDR3 is CASSPSGTSRTDTQYF. CDR3 DNA sequence: TGTGCCAGCAGCCCATCCGGGACTAGCCGCACAGATACGCAGTATTTT.

The rearrangement joins TRBV28 to TRBJ1-5; the D is unclear. The V gene lost 5 bases and the J gene lost 2 bases, with 10 bases spanning the gap. The germline CDR1 and CDR2 sequences are MDHEN and SYDVKM. There are 14 residues in the CDR3. The CDR3 protein is CASSLTRGNQPQHF. The CDR3 bases are TGTGCCAGCAGTCTGACTAGGGGCAATCAGCCCCAGCATTTT. Full variable domain (remainder filled in from reference TRBV28 and TRBJ1-5): DVKVTQSSRYLVKRTGEKVFLECVQDMDHENMFWYRQDPGLGLRLIYFSYDVKMKEKGDIPEGYSVSREKKERFSLILESASTNQTSMYLCASSLTRGNQPQHFGDGTRLSIL.

This chain joins TRBV4-3 and TRBJ1-5; TRBD1 matches 7 bases. The germline gives CDR1 LGHNA, CDR2 YSLEER. Unmatched junction bases numbered 7, after V lost 2 bases and J lost 6 bases. CDR3 size: 15 residues. CDR3 protein: CASSQLLGGGQPQHF. As DNA, the CDR3 is TGCGCCAGCAGCCAATTGCTAGGGGGCGGTCAGCCCCAGCATTTT.

In its sample, this clone ranks as medium-sized. The chain employs TRBV6-1 and TRBJ2-3; 12 bases are a match to TRBD2. Germline V gene data show CDR1 as MNHNS and CDR2 as SASEGT. The junction had 1 base not matched to a gene; V was cut back by 2 bases and J by 4 bases. This CDR3 has 15 amino acids. This CDR3 is CASSELAGGPDTQYF. The CDR3 nucleotides are TGTGCCAGCAGTGAACTAGCGGGGGGGCCAGATACGCAGTATTTT.

The chain combines TRBV18 with TRBJ1-6, with 12 bases fitting TRBD1. The germline V gene has CDR1 KGHSH and CDR2 LQKENI. V dropped 5 bases and J dropped 6; count of bases not matched to a gene: 8. This CDR3 spans 17 amino acids. CDR3 coding DNA: TGTGCCAGCTCAGCCGGGACAGGGGGCGCAGTTAATTCACCCCTCCACTTT. Translated: CASSAGTGGAVNSPLHF.

This clone has just one count. The chain links TRBV10-1 to TRBJ2-3, with 8 bases aligning to TRBD2. The V and J ends lost 6 bases and 4 bases, in that order; junction bases with no gene match: 3. CDR1 and CDR2 (germline): WNHNN, SYGVQD (reference sequence). The CDR3 covers 13 residues. The CDR3, as DNA: TGCGCCAGCAGCCAAGCGGGAGCAGATACGCAGTATTTT. It translates to CASSQAGADTQYF.

This chain uses TRBV5-1 with TRBJ2-7, with D perhaps TRBD2 (6 bases). The CDR3 has 14 amino acids. Trimming cost V 4 bases and J 0 bases, with 11 bases left between them. Looked up from germline, CDR1 is SGHRS and CDR2 is YFSETQ. The CDR3 loop is CASSGAGSSYEQYF. Here the CDR3 DNA reads TGCGCCAGCAGCGGGGCCGGGAGCTCCTACGAGCAGTACTTC.

This clone was seen a few times. The chain uses TRBV6-1 and TRBJ2-2; 7 bases agree with TRBD1. The CDR3 runs 13 residues. V shed 6 bases, J shed 5 bases, and the junction held 3 bases outside the gene matches. Germline CDR1 and CDR2: MNHNS and SASEGT. As DNA, the CDR3 is TGTGCCAGCAGCACAGGGGTGACCGGGGAGCTGTTTTTT. Its protein product is CASSTGVTGELFF.

This chain joins TRBV16 and TRBJ1-2; D uncertain. Trimming removed 0 bases at V and 8 bases at J, with 10 bases between. CDR1 is KGHSY and CDR2 is FQNENV in the germline V gene. This CDR3 contains 13 residues. The CDR3 bases are TGTGCCAGCAGCCAATCGGACCGAGGGGGCTACACCTTC. It yields the protein CASSQSDRGGYTF.

This chain connects TRBV5-1 to TRBJ2-5; 11 bases match TRBD2. The CDR3 is 15 amino acids. Per the germline V gene, CDR1 is SGHRS and CDR2 is YFSETQ. The V and J ends lost 2 bases and 1 base, in that order; junction bases with no gene match: 1. The CDR3 loop is CASSLGTSGQETQYF. For the CDR3, the DNA is TGCGCCAGCAGCTTAGGGACTAGCGGCCAAGAGACCCAGTACTTC.

Only a few counts were recorded for this clone. This chain connects TRBV19 to TRBJ1-2; TRBD1 might be the D (5 bases). Looked up from germline, CDR1 is LNHDA and CDR2 is SQIVND (reference sequence). Trimming took 8 bases from V and 0 from J, leaving 13 bases between them. CDR3 length: 14 residues. CDR3 sequence: CASYTGRANYGYTF. The DNA for the CDR3 is TGTGCCAGTTATACAGGCCGGGCTAACTATGGCTACACCTTC.

This chain joins TRBV28 and TRBJ1-1; D gene unclear. CDR1 is MDHEN, CDR2 SYDVKM, per germline. This CDR3 has 16 residues. V was cut by 5 bases and J by 3 bases, with 19 bases left in between. The CDR3 spells CASSALVQMGDTEAFF. For the CDR3, the DNA is TGTGCCAGCAGTGCCCTAGTACAAATGGGTGACACTGAAGCTTTCTTT.

The genes are TRBV7-9 and TRBJ2-5, with a tentative D call TRBD1 (5 bases). The ends were cut back, 1 base at V and 4 bases at J, with 13 bases in the middle. Germline loops: CDR1 SEHNR, CDR2 FQNEAQ (reference sequence). There are 15 residues in the CDR3. Here the CDR3 DNA reads TGTGCCAGCAGCTTAGTATCGACAGTCGGAGAGACCCAGTACTTC. This codes for CASSLVSTVGETQYF. Together with reference TRBV7-9 and TRBJ2-5, the CDR3 gives the full variable domain: DTGVSQNPRHKITKRGQNVTFRCDPISEHNRLYWYRQTLGQGPEFLTYFQNEAQLEKSRLLSDRFSAERPKGSFSTLEIQRTEQGDSAMYLCASSLVSTVGETQYFGPGTRLLVL.

This chain uses TRBV9 with TRBJ2-5; the match to TRBD2 covers 7 bases. This CDR3 contains 14 residues. Germline CDR1 is SGDLS and CDR2 is YYNGEE. With V trimmed by 4 bases and J by 5 bases, 8 bases remained unmatched. For the CDR3, the DNA is TGTGCCAGCAGCAATTATGGACTAGAGGAGACCCAGTACTTC. Translated: CASSNYGLEETQYF.

The chain is built from TRBV27 and TRBJ2-2, with 10 bases that match TRBD2. CDR3 length equals 17 residues. CDR1 is MNHEY and CDR2 is SMNVEV in the germline V gene (reference sequence). The junction had 3 bases not matched to a gene; V was cut back by 2 bases and J by 0 bases. The CDR3 DNA reads TGTGCCAGCAGTTTAAAAGGACTAGCGGCGAACACCGGGGAGCTGTTTTTT. This gives the protein CASSLKGLAANTGELFF.

This chain links TRBV5-1 with TRBJ2-1; maybe TRBD1 (6 bases). V lost 0 bases, J lost 10 bases, and 17 bases lay in between. This CDR3 spans 15 amino acids. CDR1 SGHRS and CDR2 YFSETQ come from the germline V gene. The CDR3 DNA reads TGCGCCAGCAGCTTGGCATCCGTTACCGGGACAGAGCAGTTCTTC. Encoded protein: CASSLASVTGTEQFF.

The chain has TRBV5-6 and TRBJ2-5; 7 nucleotides match TRBD1. V trimming: 7 bases; J trimming: 5 bases; junction bases outside the gene matches: 5. The CDR3 is made up of 12 amino acids. CDR1 and CDR2 from the germline V gene are SGHDT and YYEEEE. The CDR3 spells CASQGGRETQYF. Here the CDR3 DNA reads TGTGCCAGCCAAGGGGGCCGGGAGACCCAGTACTTC. The whole variable domain, filled in from reference TRBV5-6 and TRBJ2-5, reads DAGVTQSPTHLIKTRGQQVTLRCSPKSGHDTVSWYQQALGQGPQFIFQYYEEEERQRGNFPDRFSGHQFPNYSSELNVNALLLGDSALYLCASQGGRETQYFGPGTRLLVL.

V gene TRBV6-6 combines with J gene TRBJ2-5; D might be TRBD2 (6 bases). The DNA end is more similar to TRBJ2-7, so the J call may be wrong. This CDR3 contains 13 residues. Germline V gene lookup returns CDR1 MNHNY and CDR2 SVGAGI (reference sequence). Written as DNA, the CDR3 is TGTGCCAGCATCACACCAGGAGGGGACGAGCAGTACTTC. It codes for CASITPGGDEQYF.

This chain connects TRBV7-2 to TRBJ1-5; no clear D gene. Germline CDR1 reads SGHTA; CDR2 reads FQGNSA. The CDR3 spans 15 residues. V gave up 0 bases and J gave up 6 bases, with 12 bases separating them. The CDR3 here is CASSLATGEGQPQHF. The CDR3 DNA reads as TGTGCCAGCAGCTTAGCTACTGGGGAGGGTCAGCCCCAGCATTTT.

This CDR3 reads CASSQGAGPGGEQYF. CDR3 coding DNA: TGCGCCAGCAGCCAAGGGGCAGGCCCTGGGGGGGAGCAGTACTTC. This chain uses TRBV4-3 with TRBJ2-7; TRBD2 is a possible D gene (6 bases). V lost 1 base and J 7 bases, leaving 17 bases between the germline ends. The CDR3 is 15 residues long. From germline, CDR1 is LGHNA and CDR2 YSLEER.

A word on this clone: A read error may account for a junction end that differs from germline. The chain couples TRBV28 to TRBJ1-1, with 9 bases lining up with TRBD1. The V gene's germline CDR1 is MDHEN and CDR2 SYDVKM. The CDR3 contains 16 residues. The CDR3 reads CASSLSGTGRNTEAFF. CDR3 nucleotide sequence: TGTGCCAGCAGCTTATCCGGGACAGGGAGGAACACTGAAGCTTTCTTT.

The chain joins TRBV7-3 to TRBJ1-1; D is possibly TRBD1 (6 bases). This CDR3 contains 12 residues. V was cut by 4 bases and J by 6 bases, with 9 bases left in between. The germline CDR1 and CDR2 sequences are SGHTA and FQGTGA. This CDR3 reads CASSSNRAEAFF. Written as DNA, the CDR3 is TGTGCCAGCAGCTCCAACAGGGCTGAAGCTTTCTTT.

The V gene is TRBV28, the J gene TRBJ2-5; D perhaps matches TRBD1 (6 bases). The better agreement between TRBJ2-7 and the DNA end casts doubt on the J call. The CDR3 contains 14 residues. CDR1 is MDHEN, CDR2 SYDVKM, per germline. Written as DNA, the CDR3 is TGTGCCAGCAGTTTCCCTGACCTACAGGGCGAGCAGTACTTC. It is translated as CASSFPDLQGEQYF.